This TCR beta chain derives from a study of blood T cell repertoires in COVID-19. Produced via immunoSEQ multiplex PCR; TCRdb's table is partial and in-frame only. This table has 100,000 or so clones, around 90% appearing once. This CDR3 comprises 14 residues. The germline V gene encodes CDR1 MDHEN and CDR2 SYDVKM. J gave up 0 bases and V 3 bases, and 0 bases lay outside the gene matches. Sequenced material: peripheral blood. The TCR comes from a man aged 65-85 years with acute or convalescent COVID-19. The chain combines TRBV28 with TRBJ1-2; 8 positions match TRBD1. CDR3 sequence: CASSLDRANYGYTF. The CDR3 nucleotides read TGTGCCAGCAGTTTGGACAGGGCTAACTATGGCTACACCTTC.